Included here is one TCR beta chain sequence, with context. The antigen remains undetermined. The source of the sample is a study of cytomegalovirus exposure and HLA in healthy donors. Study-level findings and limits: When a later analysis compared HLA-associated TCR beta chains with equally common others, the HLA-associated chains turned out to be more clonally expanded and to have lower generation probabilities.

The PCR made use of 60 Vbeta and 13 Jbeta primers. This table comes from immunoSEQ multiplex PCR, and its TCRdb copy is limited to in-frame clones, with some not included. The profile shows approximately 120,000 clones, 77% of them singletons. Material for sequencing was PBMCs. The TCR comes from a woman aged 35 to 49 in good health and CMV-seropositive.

The CDR3 nucleotides read TGTGCCAGCAGTTCCCGGGACAGTGAGATGAACACTGAAGCTTTCTTT. Translation gives CASSSRDSEMNTEAFF. The genes are TRBV27 and TRBJ1-1; the match to TRBD1 covers 7 bases. Germline V gene sequence: CDR1 MNHEY, CDR2 SMNVEV (reference sequence). This CDR3 is 16 amino acids long. The V and J ends lost 4 bases and 0 bases, in that order; junction bases with no gene match: 8.